Sequencing of this TCR beta chain was carried out in a study of technical replicates of blood from a few donors. Germline CDR1 is SGHTA and CDR2 is FQGNSA. V dropped 2 bases and J dropped 8; count of bases not matched to a gene: 5. The CDR3 has 13 amino acids. Using immunoSEQ multiplex PCR, the repertoire was profiled, and TCRdb retains in-frame clones only, with some absent. The table has under 85,000 clones, 85% to 95% seen once. What was sequenced was T cells isolated from PBMCs. The chain combines TRBV7-2 with TRBJ1-1; TRBD1 aligns across 7 bases. This TCR came from a human donor in good health. The CDR3 DNA sequence: TGTGCCAGCAGCTTATGGGACAGAGGCGAAGCTTTCTTT. Its translation: CASSLWDRGEAFF.